Each of the 20 T cell receptor beta chains below was sequenced from the same sample in a study of regulatory T cells in long-lasting Graves disease. Time point described: newly diagnosed GD, antithyroid drugs for less than 3 months. Making the TCR library involved RNA that had been extracted from PBMCs. Both iRepertoire HTBI primers and Arm-PCR of CDR3 regions were used to build the TCR beta libraries. TCRdb fed the multiplex PCR reads into MiXCR, producing one record per CDR3 protein. The sample shows about 400,000 distinct CDR3 sequences, about a sixth of them seen only once. Sequenced material: peripheral blood mononuclear cells (PBMCs), taken at new diagnosis, from a patient treated with antithyroid drugs. These receptors were obtained from a female donor with Graves disease.

The rearrangement uses TRBV12-3 or TRBV12-4 and TRBJ2-4; no firm D call. CDR3 length equals 17 residues. V lost 2 bases to trimming and J lost 0 bases, with 14 bases between them. The CDR3, as DNA: TGTGCCAGCAGTTTAAAAGGGCAGTCTCTAGCCAAAAACATTCAGTACTTC. Its protein is CASSLKGQSLAKNIQYF.

This clonotype was seen repeatedly, ten times or more. This chain connects TRBV5-6 to TRBJ2-5; 7 bases are shared with TRBD1. CDR1 and CDR2 (germline): SGHDT, YYEEEE. V shed 3 bases, J shed 4 bases, and the junction held 9 bases outside the gene matches. The CDR3 is 15 residues long. The CDR3 sequence: CASSSLQGPGETQYF. In DNA form, the CDR3 reads TGTGCCAGCAGCTCCCTACAGGGGCCGGGAGAGACCCAGTACTTC. Looking up the rest from reference TRBV5-6 and TRBJ2-5 gives the full variable domain: DAGVTQSPTHLIKTRGQQVTLRCSPKSGHDTVSWYQQALGQGPQFIFQYYEEEERQRGNFPDRFSGHQFPNYSSELNVNALLLGDSALYLCASSSLQGPGETQYFGPGTRLLVL.

This clonotype came up a few times. This chain joins TRBV12-3 or TRBV12-4 and TRBJ2-3; a weak D match, TRBD2 (6 bases). The CDR3 has 13 amino acids. V shed 7 bases and J shed 2 bases, with 10 bases lying between them. In nucleotides, the CDR3 is TGTGCCAGCACGGGACTTTCCACAGATACGCAGTATTTT. Translated, it gives CASTGLSTDTQYF.

On this clonotype itself: Since a far larger clone is one base different, this is likely a read error. The chain has TRBV7-2 and TRBJ1-1, with TRBD1 identical over 11 bases. Germline CDR1 reads SGHTA; CDR2 reads FQGNSA. This CDR3 contains 14 residues. The CDR3 coding sequence is TGTGCCTGCAGCCTCGGGACAGGGGGCACTGAAGCTTTCTTT. Translating it yields CACSLGTGGTEAFF.

This clonotype was recorded at least ten times. One end of the junction is discordant with germline, which a read error may explain. J is TRBJ2-3 and V is TRBV5-1; D ambiguous. The CDR3 runs 17 residues. CDR1 and CDR2 (germline): SGHRS, YFSETQ. The CDR3 region is CASSYQTRTHTTDTQYF. The CDR3 DNA follows: TGTGCCAGCAGCTACCAAACTCGGACGCACACCACAGATACGCAGTATTTT.

This clonotype was found many times. The chain links TRBV30 to TRBJ2-7, with D perhaps assigned TRBD1 or TRBD2 (5 bases each). Germline CDR1 is GTSNPN and CDR2 is SVGIG (reference sequence). The CDR3 is made up of 14 amino acids. Trimming pared 4 bases from V and 0 bases from J, leaving 13 bases between. The CDR3: CAWNPGTYSYEQYF. For the CDR3, the DNA is TGTGCCTGGAACCCCGGGACGTACTCCTACGAGCAGTACTTC.

This clonotype was observed at least ten times. The DNA for the CDR3 is TGTGCCAGCAGATCCGGACAGGGCGGTACGGAGACCCAGTACTTC. It yields the protein CASRSGQGGTETQYF. This chain connects TRBV28 to TRBJ2-5, with 8 bases aligning to TRBD1. J gave up 5 bases and V 6 bases, and 11 bases lay outside the gene matches. Germline V gene lookup returns CDR1 MDHEN and CDR2 SYDVKM. The CDR3 sequence is 15 residues long.

This clonotype was seen ten or more times. V is TRBV11-1 and J is TRBJ1-1; 10 bases agree with TRBD1. V gave up 5 bases and J gave up 6 bases; unmatched junction bases: 6. The CDR3 spans 14 residues. The germline V gene encodes CDR1 SGHAT and CDR2 FQDESV (reference sequence). The CDR3 DNA follows: TGTGCCAGCAGCCCCCGGGACAGGGGTGCTGAAGCTTTCTTT. This codes for CASSPRDRGAEAFF.

This clonotype was counted ten times or more. V and J are TRBV7-2 and TRBJ2-5; D is ambiguous. Trimming removed 5 bases at V and 5 bases at J, with 15 bases between. Germline values: CDR1 SGHTA, CDR2 FQGNSA. CDR3 length equals 14 residues. The CDR3 loop reads CASSPGHGGETQYF. CDR3 nucleotide sequence: TGTGCCAGCAGCCCCGGTCATGGTGGGGAGACCCAGTACTTC.

This rearrangement joins TRBV6-9 to TRBJ2-1; D not certain. From germline, CDR1 is MNHGY and CDR2 SVAAGI. The CDR3 has 14 residues. V gave up 4 bases and J gave up 2 bases, with 9 bases separating them. The CDR3 region is CASSLNPAYNEQFF. CDR3 DNA sequence: TGTGCCAGCAGTTTAAACCCGGCCTACAATGAGCAGTTCTTC.

The chain couples TRBV6-1 to TRBJ2-7; 8 bases map to TRBD1. The germline V gene has CDR1 MNHNS and CDR2 SASEGT. There are 15 residues in the CDR3. CDR3 sequence: CSAQRGQDKAYEQYF. CDR3 coding DNA: TGTTCCGCCCAAAGGGGACAGGATAAAGCCTACGAGCAGTACTTC.

In this sample, this clonotype turned up many times. The V and J genes are TRBV20-1 and TRBJ2-1, with 10 bases identical to TRBD2. Germline V gene data show CDR1 as DFQATT and CDR2 as SNEGSKA (reference sequence). The J segment lost 6 bases and the V segment lost 0 bases, leaving 5 bases of the junction unmatched. The CDR3 is 15 residues long. CDR3 sequence reads: CSARDLAGVGNEQFF. CDR3 coding DNA: TGCAGTGCTAGAGATCTAGCGGGAGTAGGCAATGAGCAGTTCTTC.

This clonotype was counted at least ten times. This chain links TRBV5-6 with TRBJ2-7; 7 bases map to TRBD1. Germline CDR1 SGHDT, CDR2 YYEEEE. Trimming removed 4 bases from V and 5 bases from J; junction bases left unmatched: 6. This CDR3 contains 13 residues. The CDR3 coding sequence is TGTGCCAGCAGCCGAACCGGGACAGACGAGCAGTACTTC. Translating gives CASSRTGTDEQYF.

As regards this clonotype: Compared with germline, one end of the junction differs, possibly owing to a read error. This chain links TRBV3-1 with TRBJ2-1, with 11 bases identical to TRBD2. Per germline, CDR1 LGHDT and CDR2 YNNKEL (reference sequence). The CDR3 runs to 18 residues. CDR3 sequence reads: CASSQERLAGTPHNGQFF. The CDR3 bases are TGTGCCAGCAGCCAAGAGAGACTAGCGGGAACTCCTCACAATGGGCAGTTCTTC.

This clonotype was seen at least ten times. The V call is TRBV12-3 or TRBV12-4, the J call TRBJ2-5; TRBD1 matches 8 bases. This CDR3 spans 13 amino acids. V lost 6 bases, J lost 7 bases, and 7 bases stayed unmatched. The CDR3 sequence is CASRGQARGTQYF. CDR3 DNA: TGTGCCAGCAGGGGACAGGCGAGAGGGACCCAGTACTTC.

This clonotype occurred many times. The CDR3 DNA reads TGCGCCAGCAGCCCGGGGGGCAGGACGGAGACCCAGTACTTC. Its protein is CASSPGGRTETQYF. J is TRBJ2-5 and V is TRBV4-1; D perhaps matches TRBD2 (7 bases). The germline V gene has CDR1 MGHRA and CDR2 YSYEKL. Trimming pared 4 bases from V and 5 bases from J, leaving 14 bases between. The CDR3 spans 14 residues.

This clonotype was picked up a small number of times. The chain is built from TRBV11-2 and TRBJ2-7; 8 bases align to TRBD1. V lost 8 bases to trimming and J lost 8 bases; unmatched junction nucleotides: 14. This CDR3 contains 14 residues. In germline, CDR1 is SGHAT, CDR2 FQNNGV. DNA for the CDR3: TGTGCCAGCGGGACAGGACAGAGTTTCGACCAGCAGTACTTC. Protein product: CASGTGQSFDQQYF.

Concerning this clonotype itself: This may be a read error, as it is one base from a much larger clone. The rearrangement uses TRBV2 and TRBJ1-2, with 7 bases aligning to TRBD1. Looked up from germline, CDR1 is SNHLY and CDR2 is FYNNEI. V shed 7 bases and J 2 bases; nucleotides not matched to a gene: 7. The CDR3 has 14 residues. CDR3 nucleotide sequence: TGTGCCAGCACCCAACAGGGACAGAACTATGGCTACACCTTC. Its protein product is CASTQQGQNYGYTF.

Only a few counts were recorded for this clonotype. The chain recombines TRBV29-1 with TRBJ2-7; 9 nucleotides align to TRBD1. Germline V gene data show CDR1 as SQVTM and CDR2 as ANQGSEA. V lost 0 bases and J lost 5; bases outside the gene matches: 5. The CDR3 consists of 14 residues. The CDR3, as DNA: TGCAGCGTTGAAGAGGGGACAGGGTTGAACGAGCAGTACTTC. Residues: CSVEEGTGLNEQYF.

The sample holds a few counts of this clonotype. V gene TRBV4-3 combines with J gene TRBJ1-3, with D tentatively TRBD1 (6 bases). V was trimmed by 5 bases and J by 8 bases, leaving 22 bases between them. The CDR3 loop spans 16 amino acids. Looked up from germline, CDR1 is LGHNA and CDR2 is YSLEER. The CDR3, as DNA: TGCGCCAGCAGCTTAGAGACAGGTGGGGGGACGGACACCATATATTTT. This translates into CASSLETGGGTDTIYF.